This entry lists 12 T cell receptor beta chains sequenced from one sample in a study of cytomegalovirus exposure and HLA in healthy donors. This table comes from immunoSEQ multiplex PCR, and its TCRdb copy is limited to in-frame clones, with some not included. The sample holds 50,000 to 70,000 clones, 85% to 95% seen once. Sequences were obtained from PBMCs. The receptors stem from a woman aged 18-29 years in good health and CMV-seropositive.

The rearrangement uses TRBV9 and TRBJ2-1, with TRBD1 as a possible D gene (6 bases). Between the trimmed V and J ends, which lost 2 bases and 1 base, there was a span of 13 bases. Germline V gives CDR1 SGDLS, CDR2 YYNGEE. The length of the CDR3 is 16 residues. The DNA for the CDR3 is TGTGCCAGCAGCGTTACAGGGACGGTATCCTACAATGAGCAGTTCTTC. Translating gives CASSVTGTVSYNEQFF.

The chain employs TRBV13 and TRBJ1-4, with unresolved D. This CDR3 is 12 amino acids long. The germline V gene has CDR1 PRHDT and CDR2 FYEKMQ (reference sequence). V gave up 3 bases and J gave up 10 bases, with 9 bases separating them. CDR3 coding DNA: TGTGCCAGCAGCTTGACAAAAGGAAAACTGTTTTTT. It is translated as CASSLTKGKLFF.

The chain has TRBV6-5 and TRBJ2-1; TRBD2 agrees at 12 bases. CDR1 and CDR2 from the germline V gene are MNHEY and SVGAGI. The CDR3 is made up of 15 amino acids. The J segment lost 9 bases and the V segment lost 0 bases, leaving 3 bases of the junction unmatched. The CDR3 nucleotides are TGTGCCAGCAGTTACTCCCTAGCGGGAGGGTCTGAGCAGTTCTTC. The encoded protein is CASSYSLAGGSEQFF.

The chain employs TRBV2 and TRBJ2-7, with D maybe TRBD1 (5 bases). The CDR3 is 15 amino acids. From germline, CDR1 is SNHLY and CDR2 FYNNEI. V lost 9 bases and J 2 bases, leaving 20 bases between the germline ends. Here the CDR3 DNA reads TGTGCCAGTGAAGACCTTATCTGGGGCGCCTACGAGCAGTACTTC. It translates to CASEDLIWGAYEQYF.

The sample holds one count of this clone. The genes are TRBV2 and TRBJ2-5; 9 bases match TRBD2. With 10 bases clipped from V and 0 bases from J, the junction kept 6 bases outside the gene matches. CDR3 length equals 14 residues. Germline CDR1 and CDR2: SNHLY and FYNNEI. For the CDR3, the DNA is TGTGCCACCCAGACTAGCGGTTACCAAGAGACCCAGTACTTC. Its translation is CATQTSGYQETQYF. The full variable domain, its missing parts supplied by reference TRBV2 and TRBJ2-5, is EPEVTQTPSHQVTQMGQEVILRCVPISNHLYFYWYRQILGQKVEFLVSFYNNEISEKSEIFDDQFSVERPDGSNFTLKIRSTKLEDSAMYFCATQTSGYQETQYFGPGTRLLVL.

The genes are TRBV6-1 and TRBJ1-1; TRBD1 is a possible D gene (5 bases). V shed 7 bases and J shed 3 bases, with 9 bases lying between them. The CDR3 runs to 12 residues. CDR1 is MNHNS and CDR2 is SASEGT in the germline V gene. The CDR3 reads CASINRYTEAFF. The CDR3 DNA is TGTGCCAGCATTAACAGGTACACTGAAGCTTTCTTT.

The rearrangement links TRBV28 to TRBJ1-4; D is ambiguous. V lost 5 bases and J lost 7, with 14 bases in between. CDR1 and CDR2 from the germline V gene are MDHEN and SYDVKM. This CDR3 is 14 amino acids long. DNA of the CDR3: TGTGCCAGCAGTGAGGGCACTTTTTTTGAAAAACTGTTTTTT. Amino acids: CASSEGTFFEKLFF.

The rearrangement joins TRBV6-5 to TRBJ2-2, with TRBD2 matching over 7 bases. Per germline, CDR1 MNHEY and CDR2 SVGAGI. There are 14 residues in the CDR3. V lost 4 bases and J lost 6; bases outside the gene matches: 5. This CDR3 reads CASSWGGSSGELFF. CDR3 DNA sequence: TGTGCCAGCAGTTGGGGGGGGAGTTCCGGGGAGCTGTTTTTT.

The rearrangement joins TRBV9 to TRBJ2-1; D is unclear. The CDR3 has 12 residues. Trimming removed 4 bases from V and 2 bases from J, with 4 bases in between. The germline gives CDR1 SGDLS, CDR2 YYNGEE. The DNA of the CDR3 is TGTGCCAGCAGCCCAACCTACAATGAGCAGTTCTTC. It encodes CASSPTYNEQFF. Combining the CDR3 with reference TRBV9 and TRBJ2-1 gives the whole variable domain DSGVTQTPKHLITATGQRVTLRCSPRSGDLSVYWYQQSLDQGLQFLIQYYNGEERAKGNILERFSAQQFPDLHSELNLSSLELGDSALYFCASSPTYNEQFFGPGTRLTVL.

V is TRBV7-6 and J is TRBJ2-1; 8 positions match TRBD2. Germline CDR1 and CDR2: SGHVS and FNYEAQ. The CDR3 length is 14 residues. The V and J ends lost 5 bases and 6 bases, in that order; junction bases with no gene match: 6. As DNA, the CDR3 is TGTGCCAGCAGCACGGGGGGGCCCATCAATGAGCAGTTCTTC. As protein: CASSTGGPINEQFF.

The DNA for the CDR3 is TGTGCCAGCAGTCCTTGGACATACTCCTACGAGCAGTACTTC. Translating it yields CASSPWTYSYEQYF. The chain carries TRBV28 and TRBJ2-7, with a possible D match to TRBD1 (5 bases). Trimming removed 5 bases at V and 0 bases at J, with 11 bases between. CDR1 and CDR2 from the germline V gene are MDHEN and SYDVKM. This CDR3 spans 14 amino acids.

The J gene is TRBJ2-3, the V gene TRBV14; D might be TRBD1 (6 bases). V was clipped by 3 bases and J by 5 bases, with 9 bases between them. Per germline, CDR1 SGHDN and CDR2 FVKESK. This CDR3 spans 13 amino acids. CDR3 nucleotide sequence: TGTGCCAGCAGCCAGGGGGCGGGAGATACGCAGTATTTT. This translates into CASSQGAGDTQYF.